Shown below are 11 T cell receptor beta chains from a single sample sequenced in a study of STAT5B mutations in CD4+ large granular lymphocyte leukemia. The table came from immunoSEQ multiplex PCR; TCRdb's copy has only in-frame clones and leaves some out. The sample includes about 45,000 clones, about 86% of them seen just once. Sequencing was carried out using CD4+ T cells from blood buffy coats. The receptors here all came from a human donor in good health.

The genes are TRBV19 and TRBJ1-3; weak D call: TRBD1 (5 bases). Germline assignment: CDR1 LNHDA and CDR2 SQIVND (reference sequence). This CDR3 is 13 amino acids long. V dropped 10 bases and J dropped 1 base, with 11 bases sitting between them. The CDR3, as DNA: TGTGCCACTAGACAGACTTCTGGAAACACCATATATTTT. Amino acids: CATRQTSGNTIYF.

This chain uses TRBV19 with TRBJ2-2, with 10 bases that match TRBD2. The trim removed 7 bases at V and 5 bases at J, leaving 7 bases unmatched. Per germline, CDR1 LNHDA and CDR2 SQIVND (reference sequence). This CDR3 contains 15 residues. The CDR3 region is CASMRKAGGTGELFF. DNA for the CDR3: TGTGCCAGTATGAGAAAAGCGGGAGGGACCGGGGAGCTGTTTTTT.

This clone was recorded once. The CDR3 DNA is TGTGCCATCTCGCGTACGGGAGATAATGGCGATGAGCAGTTCTTC. This gives the protein CAISRTGDNGDEQFF. This chain connects TRBV6-1 to TRBJ2-1; D is possibly TRBD2 (6 bases). Germline V gene data show CDR1 as MNHNS and CDR2 as SASEGT. The CDR3 extends over 15 amino acids. V dropped 10 bases and J dropped 8 bases, with 24 bases sitting between them.

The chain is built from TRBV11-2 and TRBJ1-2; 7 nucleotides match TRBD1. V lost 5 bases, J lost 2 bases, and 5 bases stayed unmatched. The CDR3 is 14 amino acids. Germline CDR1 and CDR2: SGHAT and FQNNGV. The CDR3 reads CASSRQGSNYGYTF. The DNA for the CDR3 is TGTGCCAGCAGCCGACAGGGTTCAAACTATGGCTACACCTTC.

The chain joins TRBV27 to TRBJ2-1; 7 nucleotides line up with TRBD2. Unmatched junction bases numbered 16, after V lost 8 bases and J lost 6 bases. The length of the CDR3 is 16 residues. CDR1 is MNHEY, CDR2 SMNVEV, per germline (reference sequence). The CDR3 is CASRRASGLVGNEQFF. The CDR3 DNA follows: TGTGCCAGCCGCCGGGCTAGCGGCCTTGTGGGCAATGAGCAGTTCTTC.

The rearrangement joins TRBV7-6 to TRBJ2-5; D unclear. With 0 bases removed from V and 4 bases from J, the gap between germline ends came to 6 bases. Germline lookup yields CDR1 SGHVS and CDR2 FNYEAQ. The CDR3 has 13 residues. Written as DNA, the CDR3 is TGTGCCAGCAGCTTAGCGGTGTTAGAGACCCAGTACTTC. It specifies CASSLAVLETQYF.

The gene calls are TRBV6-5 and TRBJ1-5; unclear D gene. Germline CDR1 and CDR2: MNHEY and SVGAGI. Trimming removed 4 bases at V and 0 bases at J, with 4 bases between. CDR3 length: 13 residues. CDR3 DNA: TGTGCCAGCAGTTGGGATAGCAATCAGCCCCAGCATTTT. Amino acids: CASSWDSNQPQHF.

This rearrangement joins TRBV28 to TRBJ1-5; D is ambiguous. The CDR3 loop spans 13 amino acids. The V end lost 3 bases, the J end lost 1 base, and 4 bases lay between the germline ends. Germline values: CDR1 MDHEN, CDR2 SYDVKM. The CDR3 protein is CASSLISNQPQHF. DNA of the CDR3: TGTGCCAGCAGTTTGATAAGCAATCAGCCCCAGCATTTT. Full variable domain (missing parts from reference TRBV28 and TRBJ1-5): DVKVTQSSRYLVKRTGEKVFLECVQDMDHENMFWYRQDPGLGLRLIYFSYDVKMKEKGDIPEGYSVSREKKERFSLILESASTNQTSMYLCASSLISNQPQHFGDGTRLSIL.

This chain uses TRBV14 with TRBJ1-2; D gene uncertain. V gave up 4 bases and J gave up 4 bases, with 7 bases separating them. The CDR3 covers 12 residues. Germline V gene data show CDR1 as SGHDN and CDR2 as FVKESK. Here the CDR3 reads CASSRDRYGYTF. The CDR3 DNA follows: TGTGCCAGCAGCCGCGACCGCTATGGCTACACCTTC.

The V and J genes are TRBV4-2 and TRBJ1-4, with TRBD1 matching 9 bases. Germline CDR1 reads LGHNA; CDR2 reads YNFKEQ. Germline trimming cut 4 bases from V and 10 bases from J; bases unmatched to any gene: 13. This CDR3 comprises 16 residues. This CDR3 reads CASSPWTGADNGKLFF. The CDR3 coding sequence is TGTGCCAGCAGCCCCTGGACAGGGGCCGATAACGGAAAACTGTTTTTT.

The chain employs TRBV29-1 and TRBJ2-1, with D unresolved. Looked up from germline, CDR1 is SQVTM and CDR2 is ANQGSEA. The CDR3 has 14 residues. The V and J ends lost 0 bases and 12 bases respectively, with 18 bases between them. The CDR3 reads CSVEDQGRVHGQFF. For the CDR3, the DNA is TGCAGCGTTGAAGATCAAGGACGAGTTCACGGGCAGTTCTTC.